The next 20 T cell receptor beta chains were all read from a single sample in a study of CD8 T cells in ankylosing spondylitis. Overall study findings and caveats: The study identified a TCR beta motif of about eight highly homologous variants that appeared characteristic of ankylosing spondylitis blood.

Antigens of these TCRs are unknown. TCRdb re-analysed the 5' RACE reads in MiXCR, keeping a single row per CDR3 protein. The sample shows fewer than 500,000 distinct CDR3 sequences, around 26% of them seen only once. The sequencing sample was made of blood, either unsorted or a sorted T cell fraction (not recorded which). Receptors were obtained from a male donor with ankylosing spondylitis.

For the CDR3, the DNA is TGCGCCAGCAGTCGGACTAGCGGGAGGTTAGCAGATACGCAGTATTTT. Translated: CASSRTSGRLADTQYF. The rearrangement uses TRBV5-1 and TRBJ2-3; 14 bases line up with TRBD2. V shed 5 bases, J shed 4 bases, and the junction held 6 bases outside the gene matches. The CDR3 covers 16 residues. The germline CDR1 and CDR2 sequences are SGHRS and YFSETQ.

The chain employs TRBV25-1 and TRBJ2-1; 7 bases align to TRBD1. Germline CDR1 is MGHDK and CDR2 is SYGVNS. The junction had 4 bases not matched to a gene; V was cut back by 4 bases and J by 4 bases. The CDR3 has 14 amino acids. CDR3 sequence (DNA): TGTGCCAGCAGTGGGACAGGTTTATACAATGAGCAGTTCTTC. It codes for CASSGTGLYNEQFF.

This clonotype was observed many times. In DNA, the CDR3 is TGTGCCAGCAGTTTAGTTTATGGCTACACCTTC. This gives the protein CASSLVYGYTF. The rearrangement joins TRBV12-3 or TRBV12-4 to TRBJ1-2; D is undetermined. The V gene lost 1 base and the J gene lost 5 bases, with 2 bases spanning the gap. There are 11 residues in the CDR3.

This clonotype showed up just a few times. J is TRBJ1-5 and V is TRBV7-2; 9 nucleotides align to TRBD1. J lost 5 bases, V lost 4 bases, and 6 bases had no gene match. The CDR3 runs to 15 residues. CDR1 SGHTA and CDR2 FQGNSA come from the germline V gene. CDR3 sequence (DNA): TGTGCCAGCAGCTCCGGGACAGGGTTTTATCAGCCCCAGCATTTT. The encoded protein is CASSSGTGFYQPQHF.

This chain joins TRBV20-1 and TRBJ1-1; D call uncertain. The germline V and J ends were trimmed by 4 bases and 1 base, with 10 bases remaining between them. The germline V gene encodes CDR1 DFQATT and CDR2 SNEGSKA (reference sequence). There are 13 residues in the CDR3. The CDR3 protein is CSAKSDGNTEAFF. CDR3 in DNA: TGCAGTGCTAAGTCCGACGGGAACACTGAAGCTTTCTTT.

The rearrangement uses TRBV5-1 and TRBJ2-2, with D possibly TRBD2 on 5 matching bases. The CDR3 sequence is 15 residues long. Trimming took off 4 bases at V and 0 bases at J, with 10 bases between the two ends. Germline assignment: CDR1 SGHRS and CDR2 YFSETQ. The CDR3 DNA sequence: TGCGCCAGCAGCGCCACTAGTACGAACACCGGGGAGCTGTTTTTT. It codes for CASSATSTNTGELFF.

V is TRBV7-6 and J is TRBJ2-3; tentatively, D is TRBD2 (6 bases). This CDR3 has 16 residues. Germline V gene data show CDR1 as SGHVS and CDR2 as FNYEAQ. V lost 5 bases, J lost 1 base, and 16 bases lay in between. CDR3 sequence (DNA): TGTGCCAGCAGCCCTGTTCAGGGCGGGGGCACAGATACGCAGTATTTT. It specifies CASSPVQGGGTDTQYF.

This clonotype was counted only a few times. Its ends do not fully match the called genes, so a read error is possible. The J gene is TRBJ1-4, the V gene TRBV20-1; the D gene is possibly TRBD1 (5 bases). The V gene's germline CDR1 is DFQATT and CDR2 SNEGSKA (reference sequence). The CDR3 runs to 14 residues. As DNA, the CDR3 is TGCAGCGCTAGAGTTGGGGGTGCGGATGAAAAACTGTTTTTT. Translated: CSARVGGADEKLFF.

CDR3 loop: CASADRGQTGELFF. The DNA for the CDR3 is TGTGCCAGCGCTGACAGGGGGCAAACCGGGGAGCTGTTTTTT. This chain connects TRBV19 to TRBJ2-2; 10 bases agree with TRBD1. J gave up 5 bases and V 9 bases, and 6 bases lay outside the gene matches. This CDR3 has 14 amino acids. The V gene's germline CDR1 is LNHDA and CDR2 SQIVND (reference sequence).

In its sample, this clonotype was seen a few times. The chain is built from TRBV7-9 and TRBJ2-7; the match to TRBD2 covers 12 bases. The CDR3 is 13 residues long. Trimming cost V 6 bases and J 5 bases; bases outside gene matches: 2. CDR1 is SEHNR and CDR2 is FQNEAQ in the germline V gene (reference sequence). The CDR3 loop is CASRRTSGNEQYF. DNA of the CDR3: TGTGCCAGCAGGCGGACTAGCGGGAACGAGCAGTACTTC. Full variable domain (outside the CDR3, taken from reference TRBV7-9 and TRBJ2-7): DTGVSQNPRHKITKRGQNVTFRCDPISEHNRLYWYRQTLGQGPEFLTYFQNEAQLEKSRLLSDRFSAERPKGSFSTLEIQRTEQGDSAMYLCASRRTSGNEQYFGPGTRLTVT.

CDR3 region: CASTERRITNTGELFF. CDR3 DNA sequence: TGTGCCAGCACCGAGAGGAGGATAACGAACACCGGGGAGCTGTTTTTT. V is TRBV2 and J is TRBJ2-2, with D possibly being TRBD2 (5 bases). Germline V CDR1 and CDR2: SNHLY, FYNNEI. V gave up 7 bases and J gave up 0 bases, with 15 bases separating them. This CDR3 is 16 amino acids long.

This clonotype was counted between two and nine times. The chain employs TRBV7-9 and TRBJ2-5, with 7 bases that match TRBD1. V gave up 4 bases and J gave up 4 bases; unmatched junction bases: 6. The CDR3 is made up of 14 amino acids. Germline V gives CDR1 SEHNR, CDR2 FQNEAQ (reference sequence). CDR3 DNA: TGTGCCAGCAGCTCTACGACAGGGTCAGAGACCCAGTACTTC. The encoded protein is CASSSTTGSETQYF.

This clonotype was counted a few times. This chain's CDR3 is CASSKGLAGDNEQFF. CDR3 DNA: TGTGCCAGCAGCAAAGGACTAGCGGGAGACAATGAGCAGTTCTTC. The chain combines TRBV7-2 with TRBJ2-1; 13 nucleotides match TRBD2. Trimming at V came to 5 bases and at J to 5 bases, leaving 3 bases not matched to a gene. The CDR3 extends over 15 amino acids. Germline loops: CDR1 SGHTA, CDR2 FQGNSA.

V gene TRBV5-1 combines with J gene TRBJ2-7; D is perhaps TRBD1 (6 bases). This CDR3 is built from 12 residues. Trimming stripped 0 bases from V and 6 bases from J, with 7 bases between. Germline V gene data show CDR1 as SGHRS and CDR2 as YFSETQ. In nucleotides, the CDR3 is TGCGCCAGCAGCTTGGACAGGGTCGAGCAGTACTTC. Its protein product is CASSLDRVEQYF.

This clonotype came up a few times. Here the CDR3 DNA reads TGTGCCACCAGATGGGTCGGGACAGGGGCCTACGAGCAGTACTTC. This translates into CATRWVGTGAYEQYF. The chain carries TRBV24-1 and TRBJ2-7; 10 bases agree with TRBD1. Germline-derived CDR1 and CDR2 are KGHDR and SFDVKD. The CDR3 length is 15 residues. With 7 bases clipped from V and 2 bases from J, the junction kept 7 bases outside the gene matches.

The chain joins TRBV12-3 or TRBV12-4 to TRBJ1-4; 7 bases match TRBD1. The CDR3 has 13 residues. V shed 5 bases and J 6 bases; nucleotides not matched to a gene: 3. CDR3 bases: TGTGCCAGCAGTGCCGGGACAGATGAAAAACTGTTTTTT. As protein: CASSAGTDEKLFF.

The rearrangement links TRBV14 to TRBJ2-2; the D is unclear. The length of the CDR3 is 16 residues. Looked up from germline, CDR1 is SGHDN and CDR2 is FVKESK. Between the trimmed V and J ends, which lost 0 bases and 8 bases, there was a span of 16 bases. The CDR3, as DNA: TGTGCCAGCAGCCAAGATCTACCTGGCCGCCCAGGGGAGCTGTTTTTT. Protein product: CASSQDLPGRPGELFF.

A few counts support this clonotype. The V gene is TRBV2, the J gene TRBJ1-1; D not resolved. The CDR3 has 13 amino acids. The germline V gene encodes CDR1 SNHLY and CDR2 FYNNEI. V lost 3 bases and J lost 0, with 5 bases in between. CDR3 bases: TGTGCCAGCAGTGAGTGGGTGAACACTGAAGCTTTCTTT. It is translated as CASSEWVNTEAFF.

The V and J genes are TRBV2 and TRBJ1-5, with unresolved D. Looked up from germline, CDR1 is SNHLY and CDR2 is FYNNEI. Trimming shortened V by 6 bases and J by 6 bases, and 12 bases separated the two germline ends. The CDR3 is 13 residues long. As DNA, the CDR3 is TGTGCCAGCAGAACTCTGGGAGTTCAGCCCCAGCATTTT. It encodes CASRTLGVQPQHF.

This chain connects TRBV20-1 to TRBJ2-3, with D hard to call. V lost 6 bases to trimming and J lost 3 bases, with 19 bases between them. This CDR3 comprises 15 residues. CDR1 and CDR2 (germline): DFQATT, SNEGSKA (reference sequence). The CDR3 protein is CSAVYRTVSTDTQYF. Written as DNA, the CDR3 is TGCAGTGCCGTATATAGGACCGTCTCGACAGATACGCAGTATTTT.